Following are 25 T cell receptor beta chains from one sample sequenced in a study of T cells after yellow fever vaccination. TCRdb processed the 5' RACE reads anew with MiXCR; each CDR3 protein has one entry. The sample yields under 550,000 distinct CDR3 sequences, 21% seen once. Sequencing used PBMCs, obtained approximately 22 days after the first yellow fever vaccination. These receptors were taken from a man between 18 and 29 years old who received the YFV17D yellow fever vaccine.

The chain recombines TRBV20-1 with TRBJ2-2; no clear D gene. Germline CDR1 reads DFQATT; CDR2 reads SNEGSKA (reference sequence). V dropped 5 bases and J dropped 2 bases, with 12 bases sitting between them. This CDR3 region has 14 residues. The CDR3, as DNA: TGCAGTGCTTTAGGACGCGGAAACACCGGGGAGCTGTTTTTT. Translating it yields CSALGRGNTGELFF.

The chain combines TRBV6-2 or TRBV6-3 with TRBJ2-2; D remains unclear. With 6 bases removed from V and 4 bases from J, the gap between germline ends came to 6 bases. The CDR3 covers 12 residues. The V gene's germline CDR1 is MNHEY and CDR2 SVGEGT. CDR3 region: CASRRSTGELFF. The DNA for the CDR3 is TGTGCCAGCAGAAGAAGCACCGGGGAGCTGTTTTTT.

The chain combines TRBV18 with TRBJ2-5; either TRBD1 or TRBD2 may fit D (5 bases each). Trimming cost V 8 bases and J 4 bases, with 14 bases left between them. This CDR3 comprises 13 residues. Germline V gene lookup returns CDR1 KGHSH and CDR2 LQKENI. The CDR3 loop is CASQLPGTETQYF. Written as DNA, the CDR3 is TGTGCCAGCCAACTCCCAGGGACAGAGACCCAGTACTTC. Together with reference TRBV18 and TRBJ2-5, the CDR3 gives the full variable domain: NAGVMQNPRHLVRRRGQEARLRCSPMKGHSHVYWYRQLPEEGLKFMVYLQKENIIDESGMPKERFSAEFPKEGPSILRIQQVVRGDSAAYFCASQLPGTETQYFGPGTRLLVL.

This clonotype showed up just a few times. The V and J genes are TRBV5-1 and TRBJ2-3; D ambiguous. The CDR3 length is 15 residues. V dropped 4 bases and J dropped 0 bases, with 12 bases sitting between them. Germline V lookup: CDR1 SGHRS, CDR2 YFSETQ. CDR3 coding DNA: TGCGCCAGCAGCCCTGACTCGCCTAGCACAGATACGCAGTATTTT. Translated: CASSPDSPSTDTQYF.

The chain couples TRBV4-3 to TRBJ1-6; 8 positions agree with TRBD1. The CDR3 consists of 15 residues. Per the germline V gene, CDR1 is LGHNA and CDR2 is YSLEER. V was pared by 2 bases and J by 6 bases, with 3 bases of the junction left unmatched. CDR3 protein: CASSQYRGGNSPLHF. The CDR3 nucleotides are TGCGCCAGCAGCCAATACAGGGGGGGTAATTCACCCCTCCACTTT.

In this sample, this clonotype turned up a few times. The chain links TRBV5-6 to TRBJ2-3, with D unresolved. The V end was cut by 4 bases, the J end by 3 bases, with 9 bases between. The CDR3 loop spans 13 amino acids. Germline V lookup: CDR1 SGHDT, CDR2 YYEEEE. For the CDR3, the DNA is TGTGCCAGCAGCGGAGCCGGTACAGATACGCAGTATTTT. Translating gives CASSGAGTDTQYF.

The chain uses TRBV11-2 and TRBJ1-3; unclear D gene. The germline V gene encodes CDR1 SGHAT and CDR2 FQNNGV. CDR3 length: 13 residues. The V gene lost 4 bases and the J gene lost 4 bases, with 8 bases spanning the gap. CDR3 DNA sequence: TGTGCCAGCAGCTCACGGTCCGGAAACACCATATATTTT. It yields the protein CASSSRSGNTIYF.

This sequence joins TRBV19 and TRBJ2-1; 8 positions agree with TRBD2. V lost 4 bases, J lost 4 bases, and 6 bases stayed unmatched. From germline, CDR1 is LNHDA and CDR2 SQIVND (reference sequence). The CDR3 has 15 residues. The CDR3 sequence is CASSTPGLAYNEQFF. As DNA, the CDR3 is TGTGCCAGTAGTACCCCTGGACTAGCTTACAATGAGCAGTTCTTC.

This clonotype was seen a handful of times. This chain uses TRBV18 with TRBJ1-1; 8 bases match TRBD1. CDR1 KGHSH and CDR2 LQKENI come from the germline V gene. This CDR3 comprises 13 residues. Trimming took 5 bases from V and 11 from J; bases not matched to a gene: 10. The CDR3 DNA reads TGTGCCAGCTCAGTATCGGGACAGGTTGACGCTTTCTTT. Its translation: CASSVSGQVDAFF.

The chain couples TRBV12-3 or TRBV12-4 to TRBJ2-7; D is perhaps TRBD2 (5 bases). This CDR3 contains 13 residues. Trimming pared 5 bases from V and 5 bases from J, leaving 13 bases between. CDR3 in amino acids: CASSKGEGHEQYF. In nucleotides, the CDR3 is TGTGCCAGCAGTAAAGGAGAGGGCCACGAGCAGTACTTC.

This rearrangement joins TRBV4-1 to TRBJ1-5; D not certain. The CDR3 length is 13 residues. Trimming cost V 1 base and J 9 bases, with 10 bases left between them. In germline, CDR1 is MGHRA, CDR2 YSYEKL. CDR3 DNA sequence: TGCGCCAGCAGCCAAGCGGAAGGTCTGCCCCAGCATTTT. This translates into CASSQAEGLPQHF.

A few counts support this clonotype. The DNA of the CDR3 is TGTGCCAGCAGCTTATTTTTTTTGGGACAGTACGAGCAGTACTTC. It is translated as CASSLFFLGQYEQYF. The V call is TRBV7-2, the J call TRBJ2-7, with 7 bases aligning to TRBD1. The V segment lost 2 bases and the J segment 4 bases; nucleotides outside the gene matches: 8. The CDR3 spans 15 residues. Germline V lookup: CDR1 SGHTA, CDR2 FQGNSA.

This clonotype was seen only a few times. V is TRBV29-1 and J is TRBJ2-2; D not resolved. Trimming took off 7 bases at V and 1 base at J, with 10 bases between the two ends. Per the germline V gene, CDR1 is SQVTM and CDR2 is ANQGSEA. This CDR3 region has 13 residues. This CDR3 reads CSAFRGNTGELFF. DNA for the CDR3: TGCAGCGCCTTCAGAGGGAACACCGGGGAGCTGTTTTTT.

The chain joins TRBV29-1 to TRBJ2-2, with no clear D. CDR1 SQVTM and CDR2 ANQGSEA come from the germline V gene. V shed 4 bases and J shed 0 bases, with 6 bases lying between them. CDR3 length equals 13 residues. The CDR3 region has the DNA TGCAGCGTTGTAGGGCCGAACACCGGGGAGCTGTTTTTT. Encoded protein: CSVVGPNTGELFF.

The V call is TRBV7-8, the J call TRBJ2-7, with 9 bases that match TRBD1. The CDR3 totals 16 residues. V lost 3 bases to trimming and J lost 6 bases; unmatched junction nucleotides: 12. The germline gives CDR1 SGHVS, CDR2 FQNEAQ. Written as DNA, the CDR3 is TGTGCCAGCAGCTTTCTCCCCGGGACAGGGTCCGGCGAGCAGTACTTC. Encoded protein: CASSFLPGTGSGEQYF. Full variable domain (remainder filled in from reference TRBV7-8 and TRBJ2-7): GAGVSQSPRYKVAKRGQDVALRCDPISGHVSLFWYQQALGQGPEFLTYFQNEAQLDKSGLPSDRFFAERPEGSVSTLKIQRTQQEDSAVYLCASSFLPGTGSGEQYFGPGTRLTVT.

This chain links TRBV6-5 with TRBJ2-7; the D is unclear. Germline values: CDR1 MNHEY, CDR2 SVGAGI. Trimming stripped 0 bases from V and 6 bases from J, with 18 bases between. The CDR3 consists of 16 residues. The CDR3 protein is CASSYSTNAPGREQYF. CDR3 bases: TGTGCCAGCAGTTACTCCACGAATGCCCCCGGGCGCGAGCAGTACTTC.

The chain combines TRBV20-1 with TRBJ2-2, with D perhaps TRBD1 or TRBD2 (6 bases each). Trimming removed 2 bases at V and 7 bases at J, with 14 bases between. There are 14 residues in the CDR3. Germline CDR1 and CDR2: DFQATT and SNEGSKA (reference sequence). CDR3 DNA sequence: TGCAGTGCTAGAAAACAGGGAGGTCGCGGGGAGCTGTTTTTT. Protein product: CSARKQGGRGELFF.

Comment on this clonotype: This clone may be a read error of a much larger clone one base away. The J gene is TRBJ2-3, the V gene TRBV21-1. TRBV21-1 is assigned pseudogene status. The CDR3 has 11 amino acids. The CDR3 is CASNPTDTQYF. The CDR3 DNA reads as TGTGCCAGCAACCCCACAGATACGCAGTATTTT.

V and J are TRBV7-2 and TRBJ2-7, with a possible D match to TRBD1 (6 bases). CDR1 is SGHTA, CDR2 FQGNSA, per germline. V dropped 2 bases and J dropped 4 bases, with 12 bases sitting between them. The CDR3 length is 14 residues. CDR3 coding DNA: TGTGCCAGCAGCTTAAGGCAGGGGTTGTACGAGCAGTACTTC. It specifies CASSLRQGLYEQYF.

The V and J genes are TRBV6-1 and TRBJ2-3; weak D call: TRBD2 (6 bases). V was pared by 6 bases and J by 4 bases, with 17 bases between. This CDR3 is built from 15 residues. Germline V CDR1 and CDR2: MNHNS, SASEGT. The DNA for the CDR3 is TGTGCCAGCAGCCAACCGGGGGACGAGGCAGATACGCAGTATTTT. This translates into CASSQPGDEADTQYF.

The chain is built from TRBV25-1 and TRBJ1-2; D unclear. The V gene lost 1 base and the J gene lost 3 bases, with 9 bases spanning the gap. Per germline, CDR1 MGHDK and CDR2 SYGVNS. The length of the CDR3 is 14 residues. The CDR3 sequence: CASSESDGDYGYTF. The CDR3 nucleotides are TGTGCCAGCAGTGAATCGGACGGAGACTATGGCTACACCTTC.

The chain carries TRBV6-6 and TRBJ2-7; D not resolved. The CDR3 is 13 residues long. Germline CDR1 reads MNHNY; CDR2 reads SVGAGI (reference sequence). The germline V and J ends were trimmed by 2 bases and 1 base, with 6 bases remaining between them. CDR3 nucleotides: TGTGCCAGCAGTTACGTTGGATCCTACGAGCAGTACTTC. Residues: CASSYVGSYEQYF.

Notes on this clonotype: A single base separates this from a much larger clone, so it may be a read error. For the CDR3, the DNA is TGTGCCAGCAGCTTCGCAGGGGGCTACAATGAGCAGTTCTTC. It codes for CASSFAGGYNEQFF. The rearrangement uses TRBV5-4 and TRBJ2-1, with TRBD1 identical over 7 bases. Germline loops: CDR1 SGHNT, CDR2 YYREEE (reference sequence). V lost 2 bases, J lost 3 bases, and 2 bases stayed unmatched. There are 14 residues in the CDR3. Using reference TRBV5-4 and TRBJ2-1 for the parts outside the CDR3, the full variable domain is ETGVTQSPTHLIKTRGQQVTLRCSSQSGHNTVSWYQQALGQGPQFIFQYYREEENGRGNFPPRFSGLQFPNYSSELNVNALELDDSALYLCASSFAGGYNEQFFGPGTRLTVL.

The chain uses TRBV30 and TRBJ2-4; D remains ambiguous. Between the trimmed V and J ends, which lost 3 bases and 12 bases, there was a span of 15 bases. CDR3 length: 12 residues. Germline V lookup: CDR1 GTSNPN, CDR2 SVGIG (reference sequence). As DNA, the CDR3 is TGTGCCTGGAGCGTCCCCCGGGCGAATCAGTACTTC. Protein sequence: CAWSVPRANQYF.

This clonotype was recorded at least ten times. This chain links TRBV5-1 with TRBJ1-1; the match to TRBD1 covers 8 bases. J was trimmed by 5 bases and V by 5 bases; bases with no gene match: 11. Germline V lookup: CDR1 SGHRS, CDR2 YFSETQ. The CDR3 extends over 15 amino acids. The CDR3 region is CASRRFRGPNTEAFF. Here the CDR3 DNA reads TGCGCCAGCAGAAGGTTCAGGGGGCCTAATACTGAAGCTTTCTTT.